The following is a TCR beta chain sequence with its context. What it binds is not known. The data derive from a study of blood T cells in healthy people across ages. Through a sample-barcoded 5' primer and a J-beta primer mix, a second PCR was run for about 6 to 12 cycles. TCRdb redid the calling of the 5' RACE reads with MiXCR, one entry per CDR3 protein. Counted here are 550,000 to 650,000 distinct CDR3 sequences, roughly a quarter occurring once; the ten biggest clones make up 3.6%. Study-level findings and limits: The fall in TCR beta diversity per million T cells was roughly linear with age.

Isolation yielded PBMCs, at least 6.5 million per sample, in every case. CDR3 length: 14 amino acids. Germline CDR1 LNHDA, CDR2 SQIVND (reference sequence). Germline trimming cut 10 bases from V and 5 bases from J; bases unmatched to any gene: 13. These same records also appear under a second study, on T cells of mothers and their children. Turning to that study: Second-round PCR products received sample barcodes and 2-4 random nucleotides from the M1S primer.

Material for sequencing was blood. The sequence was obtained from a boy aged 2 to 10 in good health. V and J are TRBV19 and TRBJ2-5; 7 bases are shared with TRBD2. Written as DNA, the CDR3 is TGTGCCAACAAGGGAGGGCCAATTTGGGAGACCCAGTACTTC. Translated, it gives CANKGGPIWETQYF.